This T cell receptor (beta chain) comes out of a study of T cell repertoires and Cas9 in healthy adults. Study in general: SpCas9-reactive CD4 and CD8 T cells were characterized for potency, cytotoxicity and lineage. General study findings and limits: Reportedly, SpCas9-reactive effector T cell proliferation and function were mitigated by SpCas9-reactive Tregs in vitro.

Some clones are missing from TCRdb's copy, which holds only in-frame ones; the method was immunoSEQ multiplex PCR. The table lists more than 20,000 clones, around nine tenths of them singletons. Comment on this clone: Antigen: not known.

The CDR3 runs to 14 residues. The V gene's germline CDR1 is MDHEN and CDR2 SYDVKM. V lost 9 bases, J lost 2 bases, and 7 bases stayed unmatched. The material sequenced was CD4+ effector T cells (CD127+, CD25-, CD137-, CD154-) from PBMCs; culture status not recorded. The genes are TRBV28 and TRBJ1-1; 9 bases map to TRBD1. This receptor was taken from a human donor in good health. The CDR3 bases are TGTGCCAGTCTAGGGGGACAGGGAAACACTGAAGCTTTCTTT. It yields the protein CASLGGQGNTEAFF.